This T cell receptor (beta chain) was retrieved from a study of tumor-infiltrating lymphocytes in primary liver carcinoma. Reverse transcription of roughly 0.5 ug total RNA with a constant-region primer produced TCR beta cDNA. Three nested multiplex PCR rounds, a slightly modified ARM-PCR method, built the TCR beta libraries. Rounds one and two of PCR, each of around 11 cycles, were primed with TRBV1-TRBV30 forward primers and a C-beta reverse primer. TCRdb re-analysed the multiplex PCR reads in MiXCR, keeping a single row per CDR3 protein. The sample lists 310,000 or so distinct CDR3 sequences, about 50% occurring once. CDR3 length: 17 residues. Unmatched junction bases numbered 10, after V lost 2 bases and J lost 10 bases. CDR1 and CDR2 from the germline V gene are MNHNS and SASEGT. Study-wide points: Researchers found tumor-adjacent and tumor-blood pairs overlapped less than tumor region pairs. Since the samples were bulk and unsorted, the CD4+ and CD8+ repertoires were not compared. When set against blood, tumors had a significantly higher top-250-clone fraction (p = 0.039).

Germline DNA was extracted too, while blood RNA derived from unsorted whole blood. In regard to this clonotype: Its antigen is still unknown. A read error may be the cause here, since a much bigger clone is one base away.

The sample taken for sequencing was peripheral blood. The sequence was obtained from a woman in her twenties or thirties with primary liver carcinoma and hepatitis B virus infection. The rearrangement joins TRBV6-1 to TRBJ2-1; 14 nucleotides agree with TRBD2. DNA of the CDR3: TGTGCCAGCAGTGAAACTAGGACTAGCGGGAGGATTCGGGAGCAGTTCTTC. Amino acid sequence: CASSETRTSGRIREQFF.